These 14 T cell receptor beta chains were sequenced from one sample in a study of blood T cell repertoires in COVID-19. Repertoires were generated with immunoSEQ multiplex PCR, while TCRdb's copy carries only in-frame clones and drops some. There are over 250,000 clones in the sample; approximately 89% occur only once, and about 2.5% lies in the top ten. The source material was peripheral blood. These TCRs come from a woman aged 45 to 65 with acute or convalescent COVID-19.

This chain connects TRBV3-1 (or the pseudogene TRBV3-2) to TRBJ2-1, with TRBD2 as a possible D gene (5 bases). Germline CDR1 reads LGHDT; CDR2 reads YNNKEL (reference sequence). Trimming took 1 base from V and 2 from J, leaving 18 bases between them. The CDR3 totals 18 residues. As DNA, the CDR3 is TGTGCCAGCAGCCAAGGCCTGAGAATACCGGGAACCTACAATGAGCAGTTCTTC. It codes for CASSQGLRIPGTYNEQFF.

This chain uses TRBV21-1 with TRBJ2-3; the table names TRBD2, a call not compared with the DNA. TRBV21-1 is noted as a pseudogene. The CDR3 runs 18 residues. Written as DNA, the CDR3 is TGTGCCAGCAGCCCTCAGGGACTAGCGGGACCTAGCACAGATACGCAGTATTTT. It is translated as CASSPQGLAGPSTDTQYF.

The genes are TRBV2 and TRBJ1-1; 7 bases agree with TRBD1. The length of the CDR3 is 13 residues. CDR1 is SNHLY and CDR2 is FYNNEI in the germline V gene. V lost 7 bases and J lost 0; bases outside the gene matches: 2. The CDR3 sequence is CASKDRVNTEAFF. CDR3 bases: TGTGCCAGCAAAGACAGGGTGAACACTGAAGCTTTCTTT.

The chain combines TRBV18 with TRBJ2-7; 13 bases are shared with TRBD2. V was pared by 2 bases and J by 4 bases, with 5 bases of the junction left unmatched. CDR3 length equals 16 residues. From germline, CDR1 is KGHSH and CDR2 LQKENI. The chain's CDR3 is CASSPWTSGSAYEQYF. The CDR3 DNA sequence: TGTGCCAGCTCACCATGGACTAGCGGGAGTGCGTACGAGCAGTACTTC.

The chain couples TRBV11-3 to TRBJ2-1; 8 bases are a match to TRBD2. Trimming cost V 5 bases and J 7 bases; bases outside gene matches: 4. Looked up from germline, CDR1 is SGHNT and CDR2 is YENEEA. The CDR3 sequence is 13 residues long. The CDR3 bases are TGTGCCAGCAGCCTGGGACTAGAGAATGAGCAGTTCTTC. Protein sequence: CASSLGLENEQFF.

The chain couples TRBV27 to TRBJ1-6, with 9 bases that match TRBD1. The CDR3 covers 16 residues. V was pared by 4 bases and J by 6 bases, with 7 bases of the junction left unmatched. Per the germline V gene, CDR1 is MNHEY and CDR2 is SMNVEV (reference sequence). The CDR3, as DNA: TGTGCCAGCAGTTGGGGGTCGGGACAGGGTAATTCACCCCTCCACTTT. As protein: CASSWGSGQGNSPLHF.

The chain links TRBV19 to TRBJ1-1, with D unresolved. Per the germline V gene, CDR1 is LNHDA and CDR2 is SQIVND (reference sequence). Trimming removed 6 bases at V and 1 base at J, with 9 bases between. The CDR3 spans 13 residues. CDR3 sequence (DNA): TGTGCCAGTAGCGTAACACGGAACACTGAAGCTTTCTTT. This gives the protein CASSVTRNTEAFF. Looking up the rest from reference TRBV19 and TRBJ1-1 gives the full variable domain: DGGITQSPKYLFRKEGQNVTLSCEQNLNHDAMYWYRQDPGQGLRLIYYSQIVNDFQKGDIAEGYSVSREKKESFPLTVTSAQKNPTAFYLCASSVTRNTEAFFGQGTRLTVV.

This chain links TRBV7-2 with TRBJ2-1; TRBD2 matches 7 bases. In germline, CDR1 is SGHTA, CDR2 FQGNSA. J gave up 4 bases and V 1 base, and 4 bases lay outside the gene matches. This CDR3 is 15 amino acids long. The CDR3 region has the DNA TGTGCCAGCAGCTTAGGAGGGAGGGCGTACAATGAGCAGTTCTTC. Protein sequence: CASSLGGRAYNEQFF.

The chain has TRBV4-2 and TRBJ1-2; D is uncertain. This CDR3 comprises 13 residues. Trimming stripped 0 bases from V and 8 bases from J, with 10 bases between. Per the germline V gene, CDR1 is LGHNA and CDR2 is YNFKEQ. CDR3 coding DNA: TGTGCCAGCAGCCAAGAGGTAAGAGGAGGCTACACCTTC. Encoded protein: CASSQEVRGGYTF.

This clone was counted between two and nine times. The CDR3 sequence: CVRSVQGSRYGYTF. CDR3 in DNA: TGTGTCAGAAGCGTACAGGGGTCCCGCTATGGCTACACCTTC. This sequence joins TRBV7-5 and TRBJ1-2; TRBD1, the D gene given by the table, was not confirmed from the DNA. TRBV7-5 is noted as a pseudogene. The length of the CDR3 is 14 residues.

The V and J genes are TRBV5-1 and TRBJ1-1, with D uncertain. With 7 bases removed from V and 5 bases from J, the gap between germline ends came to 15 bases. This CDR3 comprises 13 residues. Germline CDR1 and CDR2: SGHRS and YFSETQ. CDR3: CASAEGGGTEAFF. The CDR3 region has the DNA TGCGCCAGCGCGGAGGGAGGTGGGACTGAAGCTTTCTTT.

This chain joins TRBV7-2 and TRBJ1-5; D might be TRBD1 (5 bases). V dropped 6 bases and J dropped 3 bases, with 15 bases sitting between them. This CDR3 has 15 residues. The germline CDR1 and CDR2 sequences are SGHTA and FQGNSA. This CDR3 is CASRLTGDHNQPQHF. In DNA form, the CDR3 reads TGTGCCAGCAGGCTAACAGGAGACCACAATCAGCCCCAGCATTTT. The whole variable domain, filled in from reference TRBV7-2 and TRBJ1-5, reads GAGVSQSPSNKVTEKGKDVELRCDPISGHTALYWYRQSLGQGLEFLIYFQGNSAPDKSGLPSDRFSAERTGGSVSTLTIQRTQQEDSAVYLCASRLTGDHNQPQHFGDGTRLSIL.

J is TRBJ2-7 and V is TRBV7-2; D is uncertain. Trimming removed 1 base at V and 2 bases at J, with 9 bases between. Germline CDR1 reads SGHTA; CDR2 reads FQGNSA. The CDR3 is 14 amino acids. The CDR3 bases are TGTGCCAGCAGCTTAGGACTTAACACCTACGAGCAGTACTTC. Its protein product is CASSLGLNTYEQYF. The variable domain in full, with the rest retrieved from reference TRBV7-2 and TRBJ2-7, is GAGVSQSPSNKVTEKGKDVELRCDPISGHTALYWYRQSLGQGLEFLIYFQGNSAPDKSGLPSDRFSAERTGGSVSTLTIQRTQQEDSAVYLCASSLGLNTYEQYFGPGTRLTVT.

This clone was observed a handful of times. The rearrangement joins TRBV3-1 (or the pseudogene TRBV3-2) to TRBJ2-2, with TRBD2 matching over 8 bases. The CDR3 is 13 residues long. Germline V gene lookup returns CDR1 LGHDT and CDR2 YNNKEL (reference sequence). Unmatched junction bases numbered 4, after V lost 6 bases and J lost 7 bases. CDR3 residues: CASSSREGGELFF. The CDR3 DNA reads as TGTGCCAGCAGTTCCCGGGAGGGCGGGGAGCTGTTTTTT.